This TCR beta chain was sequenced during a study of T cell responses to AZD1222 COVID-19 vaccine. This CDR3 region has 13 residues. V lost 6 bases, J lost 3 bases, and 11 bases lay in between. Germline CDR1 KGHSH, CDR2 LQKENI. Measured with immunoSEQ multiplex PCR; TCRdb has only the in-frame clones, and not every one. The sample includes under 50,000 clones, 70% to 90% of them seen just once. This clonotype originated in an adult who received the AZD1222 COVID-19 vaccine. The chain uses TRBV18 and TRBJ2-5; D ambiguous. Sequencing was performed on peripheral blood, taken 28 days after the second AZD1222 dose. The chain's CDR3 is CASSSQRKETQYF. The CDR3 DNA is TGTGCCAGCTCCTCCCAACGCAAAGAGACCCAGTACTTC.